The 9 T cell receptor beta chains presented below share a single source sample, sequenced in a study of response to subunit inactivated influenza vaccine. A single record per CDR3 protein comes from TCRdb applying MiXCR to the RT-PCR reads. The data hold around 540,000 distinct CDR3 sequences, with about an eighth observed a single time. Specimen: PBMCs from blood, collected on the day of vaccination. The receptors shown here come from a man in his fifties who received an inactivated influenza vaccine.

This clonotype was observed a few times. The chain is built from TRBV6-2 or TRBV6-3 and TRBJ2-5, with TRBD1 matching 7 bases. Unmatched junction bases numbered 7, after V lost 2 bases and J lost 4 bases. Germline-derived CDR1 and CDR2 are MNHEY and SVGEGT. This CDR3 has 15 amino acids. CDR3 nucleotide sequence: TGTGCCAGCAGTTACGAAGAGGGGGCGCGAGAGACCCAGTACTTC. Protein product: CASSYEEGARETQYF.

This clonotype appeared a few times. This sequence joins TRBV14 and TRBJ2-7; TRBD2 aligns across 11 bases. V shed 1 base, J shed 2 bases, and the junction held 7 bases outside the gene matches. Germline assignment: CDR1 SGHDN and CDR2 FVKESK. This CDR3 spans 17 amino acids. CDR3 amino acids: CASSQVELAGDTYEQYF. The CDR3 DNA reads TGTGCCAGCAGCCAAGTTGAACTAGCGGGAGACACCTACGAGCAGTACTTC.

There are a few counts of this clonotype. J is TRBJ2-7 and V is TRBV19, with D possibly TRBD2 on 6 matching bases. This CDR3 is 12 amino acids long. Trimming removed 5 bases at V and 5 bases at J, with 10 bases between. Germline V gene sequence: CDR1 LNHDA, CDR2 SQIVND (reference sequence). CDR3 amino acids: CASSSGGNEQYF. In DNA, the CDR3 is TGTGCCAGTAGTTCCGGGGGAAACGAGCAGTACTTC.

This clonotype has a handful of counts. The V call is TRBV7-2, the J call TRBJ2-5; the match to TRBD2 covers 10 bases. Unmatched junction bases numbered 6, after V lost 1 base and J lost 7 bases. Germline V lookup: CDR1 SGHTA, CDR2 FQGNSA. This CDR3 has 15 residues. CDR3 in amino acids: CASSLVSGRAGTQYF. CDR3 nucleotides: TGTGCCAGCAGCTTAGTGAGCGGGAGGGCTGGGACCCAGTACTTC.

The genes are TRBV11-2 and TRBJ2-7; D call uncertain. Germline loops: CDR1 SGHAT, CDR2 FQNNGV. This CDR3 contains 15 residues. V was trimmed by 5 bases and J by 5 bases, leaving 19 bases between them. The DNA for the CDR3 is TGTGCCAGCAGCCTAACTCCAGGTTTTAAGGACGAGCAGTACTTC. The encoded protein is CASSLTPGFKDEQYF.

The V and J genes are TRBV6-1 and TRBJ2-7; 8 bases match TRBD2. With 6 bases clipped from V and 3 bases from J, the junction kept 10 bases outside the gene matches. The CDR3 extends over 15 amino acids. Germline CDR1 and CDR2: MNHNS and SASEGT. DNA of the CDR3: TGTGCCAGCAGGCTTACGCTGCGGGGGGACTACGAGCAGTACTTC. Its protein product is CASRLTLRGDYEQYF.

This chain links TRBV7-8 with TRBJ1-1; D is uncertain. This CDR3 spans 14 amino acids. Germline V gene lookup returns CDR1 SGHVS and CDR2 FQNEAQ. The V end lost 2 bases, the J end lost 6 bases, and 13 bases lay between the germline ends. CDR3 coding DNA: TGTGCCAGCAGCTTAAGGGTTAACTGGGCTGAAGCTTTCTTT. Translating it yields CASSLRVNWAEAFF.

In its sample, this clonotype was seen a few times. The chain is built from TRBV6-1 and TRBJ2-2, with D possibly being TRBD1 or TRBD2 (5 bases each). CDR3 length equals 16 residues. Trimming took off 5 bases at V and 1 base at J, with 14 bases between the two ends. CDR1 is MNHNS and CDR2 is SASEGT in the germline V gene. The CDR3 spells CASSHGGKVNTGELFF. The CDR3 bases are TGTGCCAGCAGTCATGGGGGTAAAGTGAACACCGGGGAGCTGTTTTTT.

Here the CDR3 reads CASSRSGQGTYTLHF. Here the CDR3 DNA reads TGTGCCAGCAGTAGATCGGGACAGGGGACCTATACCCTCCACTTT. The chain joins TRBV6-1 to TRBJ1-6, with 10 bases fitting TRBD1. Trimming cost V 5 bases and J 14 bases; bases outside gene matches: 12. In germline, CDR1 is MNHNS, CDR2 SASEGT. The CDR3 loop spans 15 amino acids.